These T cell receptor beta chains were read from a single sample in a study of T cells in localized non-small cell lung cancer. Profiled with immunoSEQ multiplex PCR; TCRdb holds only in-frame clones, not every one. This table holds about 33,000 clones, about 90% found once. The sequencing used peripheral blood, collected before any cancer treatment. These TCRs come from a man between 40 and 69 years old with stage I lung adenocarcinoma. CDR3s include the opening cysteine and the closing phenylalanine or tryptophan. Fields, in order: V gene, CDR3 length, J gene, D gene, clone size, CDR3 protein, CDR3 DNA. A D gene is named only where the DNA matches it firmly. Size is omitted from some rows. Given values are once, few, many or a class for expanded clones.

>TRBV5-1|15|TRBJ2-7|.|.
CASSRSPGQNYEQYF
TGCGCCAGCAGCAGGAGCCCCGGACAGAACTACGAGCAGTACTTC
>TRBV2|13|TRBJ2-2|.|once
CASNSLNTGELFF
TGTGCCAGCAACAGCCTGAACACCGGGGAGCTGTTTTTT
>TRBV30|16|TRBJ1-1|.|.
CAWSSPSSDPRGVAFF
TGTGCCTGGAGTTCCCCCTCCTCAGACCCCCGAGGGGTAGCTTTCTTT
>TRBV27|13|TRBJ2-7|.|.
CASSLGPGSEQYF
TGTGCCAGCAGTTTAGGTCCCGGGTCCGAGCAGTACTTC
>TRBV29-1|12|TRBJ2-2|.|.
CSVDRATGELFF
TGCAGCGTTGACAGGGCCACCGGGGAGCTGTTTTTT
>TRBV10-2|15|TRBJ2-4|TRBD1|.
CASSDSQGAKNIQYF
TGCGCCAGCAGCGATTCACAGGGGGCTAAAAACATTCAGTACTTC
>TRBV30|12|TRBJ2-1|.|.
CAWSVSPEQEFF
TGTGCCTGGAGTGTATCTCCGGAACAAGAGTTCTTC
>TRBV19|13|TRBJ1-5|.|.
CASSIPGGQPQHF
TGTGCCAGTAGTATCCCCGGGGGTCAGCCCCAGCATTTT
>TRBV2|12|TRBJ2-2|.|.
CATQIGGGELFF
TGTGCCACACAGATTGGGGGAGGGGAGCTGTTTTTT
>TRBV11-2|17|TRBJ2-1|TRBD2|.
CASSLVAGGFENNEQFF
TGTGCCAGCAGCTTAGTGGCGGGGGGATTTGAGAACAATGAGCAGTTCTTC
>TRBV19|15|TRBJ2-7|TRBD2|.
CASSPGGGPAYEQYF
TGTGCCAGTAGTCCGGGAGGCGGTCCAGCATACGAGCAGTACTTC
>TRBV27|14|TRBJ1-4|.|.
CASSPQGRLGKLFF
TGTGCCAGCAGCCCCCAGGGCCGCTTGGGAAAACTGTTTTTT
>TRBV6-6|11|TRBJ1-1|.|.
CASSPIPEAFF
TGTGCCAGCAGCCCCATCCCTGAAGCTTTCTTT
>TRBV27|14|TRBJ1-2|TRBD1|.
CASSLRGTVYGYTF
TGTGCCAGCAGTTTAAGGGGGACAGTTTATGGCTACACCTTC
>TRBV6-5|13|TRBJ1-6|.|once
CASSYTGNSPLHF
TGTGCCAGCAGTTACACGGGGAATTCACCCCTCCACTTT
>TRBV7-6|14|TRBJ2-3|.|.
CASSLDVVRDTQYF
TGTGCCAGCAGCCTGGACGTGGTTAGGGATACGCAGTATTTT
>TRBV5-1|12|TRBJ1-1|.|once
CASSAGDTEAFF
TGCGCCAGCAGCGCAGGGGATACTGAAGCTTTCTTT
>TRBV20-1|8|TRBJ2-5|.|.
CSDPPQYF
TGCAGTGACCCTCCCCAGTACTTC
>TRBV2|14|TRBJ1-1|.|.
CASSAGLQNTEAFF
TGTGCCAGCAGTGCGGGACTCCAGAACACTGAAGCTTTCTTT
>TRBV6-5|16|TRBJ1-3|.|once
CASSSRRSLSGNTIYF
TGTGCCAGCAGTTCCCGCCGAAGTTTATCTGGAAACACCATATATTTT
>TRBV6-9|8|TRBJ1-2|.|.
CASGGYTF
TGTGCCAGCGGTGGCTACACCTTC
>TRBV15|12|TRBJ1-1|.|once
CATSRQGRAAFF
TGTGCCACCAGCAGACAGGGCCGGGCAGCTTTCTTT
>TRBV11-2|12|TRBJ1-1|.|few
CASSLVSSEAFF
TGTGCCAGCAGCTTAGTGAGCTCTGAAGCTTTCTTT
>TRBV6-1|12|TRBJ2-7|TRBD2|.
CATRGENYEQYF
TGTGCCACCCGGGGGGAAAACTACGAGCAGTACTTC
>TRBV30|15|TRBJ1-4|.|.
CAWSAIQGTNEKLFF
TGTGCCTGGAGTGCCATCCAGGGTACTAATGAAAAACTGTTTTTT
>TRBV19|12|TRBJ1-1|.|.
CATLTENTEAFF
TGTGCCACTCTGACAGAAAACACTGAAGCTTTCTTT
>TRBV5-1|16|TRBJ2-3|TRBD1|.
CASSSGTGRRTDTQYF
TGCGCCAGCAGCTCCGGGACAGGACGTCGCACAGATACGCAGTATTTT
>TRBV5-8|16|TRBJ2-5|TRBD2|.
CASSAPGLGLQETQYF
TGTGCCAGCAGCGCACCGGGACTAGGGCTCCAAGAGACCCAGTACTTC
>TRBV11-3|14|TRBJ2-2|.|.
CASSLEGNTGELFF
TGTGCCAGCAGCTTAGAAGGCAACACCGGGGAGCTGTTTTTT
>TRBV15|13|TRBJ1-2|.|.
CATSGTWSYGYTF
TGTGCCACCAGCGGGACATGGAGCTATGGCTACACCTTC
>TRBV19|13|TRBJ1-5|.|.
CALGVGFNQPQHF
TGTGCCCTTGGTGTGGGGTTCAATCAGCCCCAGCATTTT
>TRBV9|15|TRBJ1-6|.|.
CASSLSNLQNSPLHF
TGTGCCAGCAGCCTCTCAAACTTACAGAATTCACCCCTCCACTTT
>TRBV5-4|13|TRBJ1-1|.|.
CASSFGTRTEAFF
TGTGCCAGCAGCTTCGGGACGAGGACTGAAGCTTTCTTT
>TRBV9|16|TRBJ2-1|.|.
CASSPRDSVVNNEQFF
TGTGCCAGCAGCCCTCGAGACTCGGTCGTAAACAATGAGCAGTTCTTC
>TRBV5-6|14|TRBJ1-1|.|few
CASSPGGMGTEAFF
TGTGCCAGCAGCCCCGGAGGGATGGGGACTGAAGCTTTCTTT
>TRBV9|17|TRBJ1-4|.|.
CASSRSVGGMGNEKLFF
TGTGCCAGCAGCCGATCCGTAGGGGGGATGGGTAATGAAAAACTGTTTTTT
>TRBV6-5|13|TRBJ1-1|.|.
CASSFPSGNEAFF
TGTGCCAGCAGTTTTCCATCGGGTAATGAAGCTTTCTTT
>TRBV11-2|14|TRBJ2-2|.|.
CASSLGRVAGELFF
TGTGCCAGCAGCTTAGGGAGGGTAGCCGGGGAGCTGTTTTTT
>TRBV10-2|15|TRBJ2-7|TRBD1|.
CASSRGTGPSNEQYF
TGCGCCAGCAGTAGGGGGACAGGCCCTAGTAACGAGCAGTACTTC
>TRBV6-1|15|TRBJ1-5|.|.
CASSDSRVSNQPQHF
TGTGCCAGCAGCGATAGCAGGGTATCTAATCAGCCCCAGCATTTT
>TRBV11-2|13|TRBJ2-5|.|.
CASSFTVQETQYF
TGTGCCAGCAGCTTCACAGTGCAAGAGACCCAGTACTTC
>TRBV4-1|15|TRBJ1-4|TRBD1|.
CASSQGQDSSEKLFF
TGCGCCAGCAGCCAGGGACAGGACTCTAGTGAAAAACTGTTTTTT
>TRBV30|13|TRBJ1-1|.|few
CAWTRGFNTEAFF
TGTGCCTGGACACGGGGGTTCAACACTGAAGCTTTCTTT
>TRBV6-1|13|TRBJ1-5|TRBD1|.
CASRGTVNQPQHF
TGTGCCAGCAGGGGGACAGTAAATCAGCCCCAGCATTTT
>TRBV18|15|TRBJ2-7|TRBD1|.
CASSPGTGSPGEQYF
TGTGCCAGCTCACCCGGGACAGGGTCCCCTGGTGAGCAGTACTTC
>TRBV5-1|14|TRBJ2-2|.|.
CASSLVQGTGELFF
TGCGCCAGCAGCTTGGTACAGGGTACCGGGGAGCTGTTTTTT
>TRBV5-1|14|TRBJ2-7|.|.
CASRLDQGGYEQYF
TGCGCCAGCAGATTGGACCAGGGGGGCTACGAGCAGTACTTC
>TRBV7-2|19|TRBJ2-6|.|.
CASSLRGYTFTSGANVLTF
TGTGCCAGCAGCTTACGAGGCTACACCTTTACCTCTGGGGCCAACGTCCTGACTTTC
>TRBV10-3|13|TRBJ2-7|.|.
CAISESKAGPVYF
TGTGCCATCAGTGAGTCGAAGGCGGGGCCTGTGTACTTC
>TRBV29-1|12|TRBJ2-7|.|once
CSARVQDYEQYF
TGCAGCGCGCGCGTCCAGGACTACGAGCAGTACTTC
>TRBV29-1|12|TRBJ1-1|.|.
CSGRTGTTEAFF
TGCAGCGGAAGGACGGGGACGACTGAAGCTTTCTTT